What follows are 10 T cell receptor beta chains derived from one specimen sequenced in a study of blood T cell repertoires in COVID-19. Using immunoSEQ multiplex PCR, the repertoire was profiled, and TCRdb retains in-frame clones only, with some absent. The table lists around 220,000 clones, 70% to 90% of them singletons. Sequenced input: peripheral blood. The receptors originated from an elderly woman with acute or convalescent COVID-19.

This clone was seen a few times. CDR3: CASSPGSGDNSPLHF. The CDR3 nucleotides are TGTGCCAGCTCACCAGGGTCAGGGGATAATTCACCCCTCCACTTT. V gene TRBV18 combines with J gene TRBJ1-6, with TRBD1 as a possible D gene (6 bases). The CDR3 is 15 residues long. Germline V gene lookup returns CDR1 KGHSH and CDR2 LQKENI. V was clipped by 2 bases and J by 5 bases, with 10 bases between them.

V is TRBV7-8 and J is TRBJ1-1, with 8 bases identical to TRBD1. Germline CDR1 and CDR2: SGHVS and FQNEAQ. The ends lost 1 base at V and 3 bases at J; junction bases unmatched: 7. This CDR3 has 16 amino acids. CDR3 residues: CASSLGPQGAHTEAFF. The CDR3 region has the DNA TGTGCCAGCAGCTTAGGACCCCAGGGGGCTCACACTGAAGCTTTCTTT.

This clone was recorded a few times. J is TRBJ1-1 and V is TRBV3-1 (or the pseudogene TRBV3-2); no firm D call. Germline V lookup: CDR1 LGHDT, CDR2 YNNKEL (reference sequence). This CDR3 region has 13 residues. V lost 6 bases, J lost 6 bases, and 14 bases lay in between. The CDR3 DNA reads TGTGCCAGCAGTCGCGTCGGGTCTTCTGAAGCTTTCTTT. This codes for CASSRVGSSEAFF.

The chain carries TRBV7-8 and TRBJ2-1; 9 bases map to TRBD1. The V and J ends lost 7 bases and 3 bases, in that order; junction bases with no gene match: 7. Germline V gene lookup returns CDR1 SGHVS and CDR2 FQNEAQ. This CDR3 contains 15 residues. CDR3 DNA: TGTGCCAGCACCCGCCAGACAGGGGGCTACAATGAGCAGTTCTTC. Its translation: CASTRQTGGYNEQFF.

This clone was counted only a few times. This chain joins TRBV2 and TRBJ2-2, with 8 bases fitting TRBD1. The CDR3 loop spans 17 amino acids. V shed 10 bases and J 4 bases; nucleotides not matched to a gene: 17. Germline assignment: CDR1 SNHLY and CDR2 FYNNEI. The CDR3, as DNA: TGTGCCACCCAGTACAGCAGTGGACAGGGCGGCACCGGGGAGCTGTTTTTT. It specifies CATQYSSGQGGTGELFF.

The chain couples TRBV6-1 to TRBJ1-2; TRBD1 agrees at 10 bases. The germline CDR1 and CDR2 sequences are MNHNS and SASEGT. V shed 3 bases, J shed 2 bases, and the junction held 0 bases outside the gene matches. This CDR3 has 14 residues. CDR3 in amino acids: CASSEGQGNYGYTF. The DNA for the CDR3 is TGTGCCAGCAGTGAGGGACAGGGGAACTATGGCTACACCTTC.

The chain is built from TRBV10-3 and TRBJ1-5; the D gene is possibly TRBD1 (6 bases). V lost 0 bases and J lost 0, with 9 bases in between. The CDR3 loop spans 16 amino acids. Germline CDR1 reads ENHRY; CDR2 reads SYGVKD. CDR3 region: CAISESRDTSNQPQHF. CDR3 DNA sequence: TGTGCCATCAGTGAGTCGAGGGACACTAGCAATCAGCCCCAGCATTTT.

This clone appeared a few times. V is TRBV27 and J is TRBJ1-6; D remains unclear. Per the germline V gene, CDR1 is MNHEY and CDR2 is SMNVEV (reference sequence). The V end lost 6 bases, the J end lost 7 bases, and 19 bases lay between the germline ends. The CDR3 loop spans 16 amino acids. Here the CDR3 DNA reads TGTGCCAGCAGGCCGGGTACAAGGGAGGAGAATTCACCCCTCCACTTT. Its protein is CASRPGTREENSPLHF.

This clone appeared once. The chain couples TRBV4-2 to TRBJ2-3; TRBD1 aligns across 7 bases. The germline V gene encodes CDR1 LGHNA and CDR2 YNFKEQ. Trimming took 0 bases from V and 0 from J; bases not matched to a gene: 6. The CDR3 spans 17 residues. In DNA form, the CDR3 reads TGTGCCAGCAGCCAAGAAAGACAGGGCCTCAGCACAGATACGCAGTATTTT. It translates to CASSQERQGLSTDTQYF.

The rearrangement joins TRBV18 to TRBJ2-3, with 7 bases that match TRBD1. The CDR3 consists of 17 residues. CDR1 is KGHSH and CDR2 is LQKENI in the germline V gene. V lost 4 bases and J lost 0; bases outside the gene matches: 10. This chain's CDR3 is CASSREGAALSTDTQYF. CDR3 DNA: TGTGCCAGCTCACGCGAGGGGGCGGCGCTTAGCACAGATACGCAGTATTTT.